This T cell receptor (beta chain) was sequenced for a study of blood T cell repertoires in COVID-19. Study-level information: Acute-phase and convalescent COVID-19 samples originated in the United States, Italy and Spain. Sample material is recorded as cDNA or gDNA derived from T cells, B-cell-depleted T cells, or PBMCs.

This clone was seen a single time. In the source study's methods: Reference gene primer amplification gave estimated nucleated cell counts. Profiling relied on immunoSEQ multiplex PCR, and the TCRdb table lists in-frame clones only, not all of them. V and J calls and clone size are those listed in that table; D and trimming were worked out from the DNA. The sample shows more than 85,000 clones, about 76% of them seen only once. The junction had 5 bases not matched to a gene; V was cut back by 1 base and J by 5 bases. This CDR3 is 15 amino acids long. In germline, CDR1 is SGHNT, CDR2 YYREEE (reference sequence).

The source of this sequence is an older man with acute or convalescent COVID-19. The sequenced sample consisted of peripheral blood. The V and J genes are TRBV5-4 and TRBJ2-7; TRBD2 aligns across 11 bases. The CDR3 nucleotides read TGTGCCAGCAGCTTGACTAGCGGGAGTTGGAACGAGCAGTACTTC. This gives the protein CASSLTSGSWNEQYF.